This T cell receptor (beta chain) derives from a study of blood T cell repertoires in COVID-19. Background on the study: Samples representing acute and convalescent COVID-19 were sourced from the United States, Italy and Spain.

Clones were sequenced by immunoSEQ multiplex PCR, and TCRdb holds only the in-frame ones, with some missing. The data hold tens of thousands of clones, with roughly 87% observed a single time. CDR3 length equals 17 residues. V gave up 1 base and J gave up 3 bases; unmatched junction bases: 10. Germline-derived CDR1 and CDR2 are SGDLS and YYNGEE. The sequence derives from a man in his 70s with acute or convalescent COVID-19. This chain uses TRBV9 with TRBJ2-3, with 8 bases identical to TRBD2. The sample consisted of peripheral blood. CDR3 sequence: CASSVSHGGGQTDTQYF. The CDR3 DNA reads TGTGCCAGCAGCGTATCCCACGGCGGGGGGCAAACAGATACGCAGTATTTT.